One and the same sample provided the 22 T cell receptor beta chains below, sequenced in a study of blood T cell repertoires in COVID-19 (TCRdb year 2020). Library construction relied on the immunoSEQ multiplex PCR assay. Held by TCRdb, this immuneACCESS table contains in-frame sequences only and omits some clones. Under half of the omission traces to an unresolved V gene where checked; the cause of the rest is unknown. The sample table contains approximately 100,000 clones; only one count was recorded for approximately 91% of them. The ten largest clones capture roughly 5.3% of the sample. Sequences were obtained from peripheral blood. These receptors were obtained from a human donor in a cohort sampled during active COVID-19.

CDR3 in amino acids: CASSQDRVGQPQHF. The CDR3 DNA follows: TGCGCCAGCAGCCAAGACAGGGTTGGTCAGCCCCAGCATTTT. The rearrangement joins TRBV4-3 to TRBJ1-5; tentatively, D is TRBD1 (5 bases). V lost 0 bases to trimming and J lost 6 bases, with 9 bases between them. The CDR3 has 14 residues. Per the germline V gene, CDR1 is LGHNA and CDR2 is YSLEER.

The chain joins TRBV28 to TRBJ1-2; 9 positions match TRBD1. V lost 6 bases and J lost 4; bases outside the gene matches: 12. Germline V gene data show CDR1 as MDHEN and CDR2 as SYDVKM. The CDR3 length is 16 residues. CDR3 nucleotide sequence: TGTGCCAGCAGACAAAGCCGGGACAGGGTGATCTATGGCTACACCTTC. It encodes CASRQSRDRVIYGYTF.

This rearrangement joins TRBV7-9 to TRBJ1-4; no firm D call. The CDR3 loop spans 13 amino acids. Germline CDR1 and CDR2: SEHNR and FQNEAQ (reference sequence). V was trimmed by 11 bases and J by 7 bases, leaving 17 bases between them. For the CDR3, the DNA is TGTGCCGGCCCGGTTGGTCTAGGTGAAAAACTGTTTTTT. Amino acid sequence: CAGPVGLGEKLFF.

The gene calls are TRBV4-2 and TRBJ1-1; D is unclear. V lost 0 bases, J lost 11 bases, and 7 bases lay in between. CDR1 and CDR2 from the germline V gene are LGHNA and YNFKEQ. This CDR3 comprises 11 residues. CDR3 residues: CASSQDLEAFF. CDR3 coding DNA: TGTGCCAGCAGCCAAGATCTTGAGGCTTTCTTT.

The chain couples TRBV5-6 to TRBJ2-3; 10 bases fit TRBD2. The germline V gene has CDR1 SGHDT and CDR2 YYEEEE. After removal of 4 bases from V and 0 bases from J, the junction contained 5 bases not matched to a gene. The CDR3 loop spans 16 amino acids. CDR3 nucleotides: TGTGCCAGCAGCCGGACTAGCGGTTCTAGCACAGATACGCAGTATTTT. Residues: CASSRTSGSSTDTQYF. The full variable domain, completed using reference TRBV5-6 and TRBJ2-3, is DAGVTQSPTHLIKTRGQQVTLRCSPKSGHDTVSWYQQALGQGPQFIFQYYEEEERQRGNFPDRFSGHQFPNYSSELNVNALLLGDSALYLCASSRTSGSSTDTQYFGPGTRLTVL.

The CDR3 nucleotides read TGTGCCAGCACCCTCACCGGGCTAGCAAACACCGGGGAGCTGTTTTTT. This codes for CASTLTGLANTGELFF. The chain is built from TRBV11-2 and TRBJ2-2; possible D gene TRBD2, 5 bases. The CDR3 totals 16 residues. The germline V gene has CDR1 SGHAT and CDR2 FQNNGV. V was cut by 7 bases and J by 2 bases, with 17 bases left in between.

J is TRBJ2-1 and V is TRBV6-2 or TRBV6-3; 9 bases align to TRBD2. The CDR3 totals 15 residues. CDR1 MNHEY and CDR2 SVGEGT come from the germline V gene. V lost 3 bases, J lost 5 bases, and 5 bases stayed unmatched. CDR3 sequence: CASSYVRGGDNEQFF. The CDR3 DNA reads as TGTGCCAGCAGTTATGTGCGGGGGGGGGACAATGAGCAGTTCTTC.

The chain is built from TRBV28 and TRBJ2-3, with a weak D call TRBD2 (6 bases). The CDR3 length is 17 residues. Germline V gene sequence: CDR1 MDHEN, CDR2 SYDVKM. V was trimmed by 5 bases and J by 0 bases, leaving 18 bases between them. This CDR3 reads CASSARRWGESTDTQYF. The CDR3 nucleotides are TGTGCCAGCAGTGCCCGCCGGTGGGGGGAGAGCACAGATACGCAGTATTTT.

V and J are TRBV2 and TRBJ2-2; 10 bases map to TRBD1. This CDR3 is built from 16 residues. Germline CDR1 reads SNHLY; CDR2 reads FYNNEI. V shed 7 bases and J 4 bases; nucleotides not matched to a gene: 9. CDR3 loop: CASMEPGQGRTGELFF. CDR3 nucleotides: TGTGCCAGCATGGAACCGGGACAGGGGCGCACCGGGGAGCTGTTTTTT.

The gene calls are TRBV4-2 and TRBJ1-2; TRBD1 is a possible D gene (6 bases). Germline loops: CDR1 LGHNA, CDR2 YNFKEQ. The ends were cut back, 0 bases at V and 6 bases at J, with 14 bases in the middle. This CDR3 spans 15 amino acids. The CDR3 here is CASSQEWTEKDGYTF. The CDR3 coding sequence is TGTGCCAGCAGCCAAGAATGGACAGAGAAGGATGGCTACACCTTC.

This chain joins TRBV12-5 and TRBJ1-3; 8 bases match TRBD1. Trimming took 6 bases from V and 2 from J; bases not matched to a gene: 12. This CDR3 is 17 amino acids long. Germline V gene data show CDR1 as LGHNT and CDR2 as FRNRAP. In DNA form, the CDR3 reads TGTGCTAGTGGGTCCCTCGGACAGGGAACTACTGGAAACACCATATATTTT. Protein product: CASGSLGQGTTGNTIYF.

The CDR3 DNA reads as TGTGCCAGCAGTCCGTTACCGAGTGGCTACACCTTC. It codes for CASSPLPSGYTF. This chain connects TRBV12-3 or TRBV12-4 to TRBJ1-2, with D uncertain. The V end lost 5 bases, the J end lost 7 bases, and 11 bases lay between the germline ends. The CDR3 loop spans 12 amino acids.

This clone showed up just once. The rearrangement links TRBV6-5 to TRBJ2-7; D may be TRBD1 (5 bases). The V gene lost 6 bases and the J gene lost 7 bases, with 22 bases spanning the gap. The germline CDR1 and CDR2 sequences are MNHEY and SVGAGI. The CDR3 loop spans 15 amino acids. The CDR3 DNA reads TGTGCCAGCAGCGCCGAAGGAGCCAGGGTGGGGGAGCAGTACTTC. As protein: CASSAEGARVGEQYF.

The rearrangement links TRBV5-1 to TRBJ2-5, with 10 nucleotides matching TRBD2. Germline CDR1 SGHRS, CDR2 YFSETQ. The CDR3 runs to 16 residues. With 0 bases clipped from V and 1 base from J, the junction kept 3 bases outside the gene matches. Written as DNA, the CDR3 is TGCGCCAGCAGCTTGGGGTCTAGCGGGGGCCAAGAGACCCAGTACTTC. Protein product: CASSLGSSGGQETQYF. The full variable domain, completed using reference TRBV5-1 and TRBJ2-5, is KAGVTQTPRYLIKTRGQQVTLSCSPISGHRSVSWYQQTPGQGLQFLFEYFSETQRNKGNFPGRFSGRQFSNSRSEMNVSTLELGDSALYLCASSLGSSGGQETQYFGPGTRLLVL.

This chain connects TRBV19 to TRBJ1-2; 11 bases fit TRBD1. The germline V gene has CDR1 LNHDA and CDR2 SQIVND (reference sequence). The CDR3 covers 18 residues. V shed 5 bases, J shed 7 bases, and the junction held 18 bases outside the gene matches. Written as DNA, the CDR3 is TGTGCCAGTAGTTTGCCGGGACAGGGGGAGTTCAATATTGGTGGCTACACCTTC. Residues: CASSLPGQGEFNIGGYTF.

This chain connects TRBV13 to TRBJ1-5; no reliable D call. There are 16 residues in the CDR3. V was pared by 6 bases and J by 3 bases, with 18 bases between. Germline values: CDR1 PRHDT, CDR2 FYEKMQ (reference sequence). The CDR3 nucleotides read TGTGCCAGCAGGAATACCGCGGGGAGCCTCAATCAGCCCCAGCATTTT. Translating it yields CASRNTAGSLNQPQHF.

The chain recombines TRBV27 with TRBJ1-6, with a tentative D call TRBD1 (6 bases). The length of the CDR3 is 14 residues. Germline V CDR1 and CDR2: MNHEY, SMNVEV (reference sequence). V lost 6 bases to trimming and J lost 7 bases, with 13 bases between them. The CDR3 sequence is CASSSHRENSPLHF. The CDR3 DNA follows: TGTGCCAGCAGCTCACACAGGGAGAATTCACCCCTCCACTTT.

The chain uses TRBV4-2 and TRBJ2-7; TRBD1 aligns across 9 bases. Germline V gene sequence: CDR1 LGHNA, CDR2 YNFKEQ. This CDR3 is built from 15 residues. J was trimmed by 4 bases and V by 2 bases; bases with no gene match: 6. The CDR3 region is CASSQRTGEEYEQYF. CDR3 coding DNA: TGTGCCAGCAGCCAACGGACAGGGGAGGAATACGAGCAGTACTTC.

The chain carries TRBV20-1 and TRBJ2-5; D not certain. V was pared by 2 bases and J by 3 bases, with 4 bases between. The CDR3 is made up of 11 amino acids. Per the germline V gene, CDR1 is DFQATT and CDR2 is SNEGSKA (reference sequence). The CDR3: CSARREETQYF. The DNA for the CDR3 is TGCAGTGCTAGACGCGAAGAGACCCAGTACTTC.

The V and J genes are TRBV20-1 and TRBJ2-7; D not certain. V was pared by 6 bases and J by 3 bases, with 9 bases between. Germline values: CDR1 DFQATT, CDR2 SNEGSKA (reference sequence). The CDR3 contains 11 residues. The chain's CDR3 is CSASRSYEQYF. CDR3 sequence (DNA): TGCAGTGCAAGTCGGAGCTACGAGCAGTACTTC.

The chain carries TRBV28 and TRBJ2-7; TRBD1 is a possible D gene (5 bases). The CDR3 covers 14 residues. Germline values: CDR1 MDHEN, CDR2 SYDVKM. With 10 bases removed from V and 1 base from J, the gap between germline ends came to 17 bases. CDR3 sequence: CATKGLTESYEQYF. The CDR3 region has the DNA TGTGCCACCAAGGGGCTAACCGAGTCCTACGAGCAGTACTTC.

The CDR3 protein is CASSNSGTMYNEQFF. The CDR3 nucleotides are TGCGCCAGCAGCAATAGCGGTACCATGTACAATGAGCAGTTCTTC. The chain combines TRBV5-1 with TRBJ2-1; a possible D gene is TRBD2 (6 bases). The germline V gene has CDR1 SGHRS and CDR2 YFSETQ. V was clipped by 4 bases and J by 4 bases, with 15 bases between them. This CDR3 is 15 amino acids long.